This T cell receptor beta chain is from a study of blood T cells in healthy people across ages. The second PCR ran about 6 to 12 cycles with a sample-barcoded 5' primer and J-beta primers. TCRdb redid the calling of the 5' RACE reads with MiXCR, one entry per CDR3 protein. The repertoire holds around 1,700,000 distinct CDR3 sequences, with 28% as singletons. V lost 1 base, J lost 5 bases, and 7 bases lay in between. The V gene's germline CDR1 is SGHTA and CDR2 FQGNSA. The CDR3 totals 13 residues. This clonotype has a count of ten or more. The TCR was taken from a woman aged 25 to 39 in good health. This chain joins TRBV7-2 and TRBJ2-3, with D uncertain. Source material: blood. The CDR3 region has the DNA TGTGCCAGCAGCTTAGGGAACAGAGATACGCAGTATTTT. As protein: CASSLGNRDTQYF.